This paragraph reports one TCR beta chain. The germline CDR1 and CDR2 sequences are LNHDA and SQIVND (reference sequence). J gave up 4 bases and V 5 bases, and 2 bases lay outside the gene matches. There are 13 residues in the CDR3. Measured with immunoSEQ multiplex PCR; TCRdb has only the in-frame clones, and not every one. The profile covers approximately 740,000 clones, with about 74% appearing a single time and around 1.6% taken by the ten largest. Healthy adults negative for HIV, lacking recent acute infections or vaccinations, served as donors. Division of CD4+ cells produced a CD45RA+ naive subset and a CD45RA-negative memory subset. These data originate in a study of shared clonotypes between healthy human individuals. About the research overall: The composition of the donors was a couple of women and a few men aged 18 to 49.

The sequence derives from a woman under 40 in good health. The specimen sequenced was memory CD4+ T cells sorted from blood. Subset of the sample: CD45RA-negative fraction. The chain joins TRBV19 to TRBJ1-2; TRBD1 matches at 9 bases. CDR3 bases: TGTGCCAGTAGTGGGACAGGGATCTATGGCTACACCTTC. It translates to CASSGTGIYGYTF.